The 3 T cell receptor beta chains below were found in one sample sequenced in a study of T cells in Graves' hyperthyroidism and ophthalmopathy. RNA transcripts were the template for amplifying TCR beta CDR3 regions. First-round RT-PCR of the TCR CDR3 relied on the HTBI primer set. TCRdb itself ran the multiplex PCR reads through MiXCR, one entry per CDR3 protein. The data hold 600,000 to 650,000 distinct CDR3 sequences, with 15% to 20% observed a single time. The sample taken for sequencing was blood. The receptor set was obtained from a woman in her twenties or thirties with Graves' hyperthyroidism.

This clonotype was seen ten or more times. This chain connects TRBV6-2 or TRBV6-3 to TRBJ2-1; D may be TRBD1 (5 bases). V was pared by 0 bases and J by 0 bases, with 18 bases between. The CDR3 spans 19 residues. Germline CDR1 and CDR2: MNHEY and SVGEGT. The CDR3 here is CASSYSEDLDRYSYNEQFF. The CDR3 DNA follows: TGTGCCAGCAGTTACTCGGAAGACCTCGACAGATACTCCTACAATGAGCAGTTCTTC.

The sample holds many counts of this clonotype. This chain joins TRBV2 and TRBJ2-3, with D unresolved. CDR3 length: 15 residues. V was cut by 8 bases and J by 2 bases, with 17 bases left in between. In germline, CDR1 is SNHLY, CDR2 FYNNEI. This CDR3 is CASPRRARYTDTQYF. The CDR3 nucleotides read TGTGCCAGCCCTCGCCGGGCGCGTTACACAGATACGCAGTATTTT.

In this sample, this clonotype turned up a few times. This sequence joins TRBV10-3 and TRBJ2-1; 7 bases agree with TRBD1. CDR3 length: 13 amino acids. CDR1 is ENHRY, CDR2 SYGVKD, per germline. V lost 2 bases, J lost 8 bases, and 3 bases stayed unmatched. The CDR3 coding sequence is TGTGCCATCAGTGAGCCAGACAGGGATGAGCAGTTCTTC. Translating gives CAISEPDRDEQFF.